Each of the 3 T cell receptor beta chains below was sequenced from the same sample in a study of cytomegalovirus exposure and HLA in healthy donors. PCR employed 60 Vbeta and 13 Jbeta primers. TCRdb's copy holds only in-frame clones and misses some; the assay was immunoSEQ multiplex PCR. The sample yields about 140,000 clones, 65% to 90% seen once. The sample was PBMCs. These receptors originate from a female donor in good health and CMV-seronegative.

A few counts support this clone. The rearrangement links TRBV18 to TRBJ2-3; maybe TRBD2 (6 bases). CDR1 is KGHSH and CDR2 is LQKENI in the germline V gene. V lost 2 bases to trimming and J lost 5 bases, with 11 bases between them. This CDR3 is 14 amino acids long. The CDR3 nucleotides are TGTGCCAGCTCACCATTGACTAGGGGAGATACGCAGTATTTT. It codes for CASSPLTRGDTQYF. Full variable domain (outside the CDR3, taken from reference TRBV18 and TRBJ2-3): NAGVMQNPRHLVRRRGQEARLRCSPMKGHSHVYWYRQLPEEGLKFMVYLQKENIIDESGMPKERFSAEFPKEGPSILRIQQVVRGDSAAYFCASSPLTRGDTQYFGPGTRLTVL.

The chain uses TRBV5-1 and TRBJ2-5; 8 bases line up with TRBD1. Germline V gives CDR1 SGHRS, CDR2 YFSETQ. The CDR3 runs 15 residues. V was pared by 4 bases and J by 1 base, with 6 bases of the junction left unmatched. CDR3 region: CASSGQGHGQETQYF. The CDR3 DNA is TGCGCCAGCAGCGGACAGGGACACGGCCAAGAGACCCAGTACTTC. Based on the CDR3 plus reference TRBV5-1 and TRBJ2-5, the full variable domain is KAGVTQTPRYLIKTRGQQVTLSCSPISGHRSVSWYQQTPGQGLQFLFEYFSETQRNKGNFPGRFSGRQFSNSRSEMNVSTLELGDSALYLCASSGQGHGQETQYFGPGTRLLVL.

The CDR3 coding sequence is TGTGCCAGCAGAAATGGGGGGTCGGGCACCGGGGAGCTGTTTTTT. Translated, it gives CASRNGGSGTGELFF. The rearrangement joins TRBV28 to TRBJ2-2, with D perhaps TRBD2 (6 bases). The CDR3 totals 15 residues. Looked up from germline, CDR1 is MDHEN and CDR2 is SYDVKM. Trimming removed 6 bases from V and 4 bases from J, with 15 bases in between.